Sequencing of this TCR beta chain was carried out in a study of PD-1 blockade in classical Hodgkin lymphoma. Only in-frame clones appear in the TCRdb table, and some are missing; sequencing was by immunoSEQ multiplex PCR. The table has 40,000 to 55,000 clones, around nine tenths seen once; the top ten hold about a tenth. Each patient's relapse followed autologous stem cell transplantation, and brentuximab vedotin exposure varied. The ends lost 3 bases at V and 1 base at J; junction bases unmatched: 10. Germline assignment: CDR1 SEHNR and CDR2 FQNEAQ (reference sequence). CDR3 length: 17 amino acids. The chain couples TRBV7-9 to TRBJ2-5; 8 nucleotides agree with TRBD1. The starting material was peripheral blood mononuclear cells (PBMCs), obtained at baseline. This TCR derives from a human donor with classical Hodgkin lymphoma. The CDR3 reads CASSFFGTGFSQETQYF. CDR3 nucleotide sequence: TGTGCCAGCAGCTTCTTCGGGACAGGCTTCTCCCAAGAGACCCAGTACTTC.